This T cell receptor (beta chain) was found in a study of PD-1 blockade in mismatch repair-deficient tumors. V lost 0 bases to trimming and J lost 2 bases, with 12 bases between them. Germline V CDR1 and CDR2: SGHRS, YFSETQ. CDR3 size: 15 residues. Assay: immunoSEQ multiplex PCR; the TCRdb copy retains only in-frame clones and omits some. The sample consists of 95,000 to 150,000 clones, 70% to 90% of them appearing once. Sequenced here: peripheral blood, sampled 44 weeks after starting pembrolizumab. The chain combines TRBV5-1 with TRBJ2-7; D gene uncertain. This TCR derives from an adult with mismatch repair-deficient cancer. CDR3 DNA: TGCGCCAGCAGCTTGGGAAGCGTCTCCGCCTACGAGCAGTACTTC. Protein product: CASSLGSVSAYEQYF.